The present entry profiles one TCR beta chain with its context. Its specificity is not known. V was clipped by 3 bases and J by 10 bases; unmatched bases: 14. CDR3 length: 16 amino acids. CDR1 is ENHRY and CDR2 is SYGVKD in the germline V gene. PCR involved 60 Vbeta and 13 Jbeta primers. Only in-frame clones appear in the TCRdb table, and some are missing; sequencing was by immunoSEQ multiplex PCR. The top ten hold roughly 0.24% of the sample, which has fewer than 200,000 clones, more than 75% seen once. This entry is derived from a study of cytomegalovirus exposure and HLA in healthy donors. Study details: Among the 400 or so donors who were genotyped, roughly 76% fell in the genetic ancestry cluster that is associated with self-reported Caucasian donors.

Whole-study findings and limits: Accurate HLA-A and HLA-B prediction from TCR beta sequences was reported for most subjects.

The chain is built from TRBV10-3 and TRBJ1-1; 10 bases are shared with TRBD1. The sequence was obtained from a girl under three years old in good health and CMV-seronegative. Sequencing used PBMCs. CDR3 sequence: CAISDPGTGAHLGAFF. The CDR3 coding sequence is TGTGCCATCAGTGACCCCGGGACAGGGGCCCACCTCGGAGCTTTCTTT.